This T cell receptor beta chain is drawn from a study of cytomegalovirus exposure and HLA in healthy donors. Study-wide results and limits: It was reportedly the case that the classifier diagnosed cytomegalovirus status with high specificity and sensitivity. A later analysis found TCR association rates differed by HLA locus, highest for DRB1 and lowest for HLA-C.

The count of this clone is one. Its matching antigen is unknown. Use of 60 Vbeta and 13 Jbeta primers characterized the PCR. Measured with immunoSEQ multiplex PCR; TCRdb has only the in-frame clones, and not every one. The sample includes tens of thousands of clones, just under 85% of them seen just once. Germline V CDR1 and CDR2: LNHDA, SQIVND (reference sequence). V lost 5 bases, J lost 3 bases, and 16 bases lay in between. CDR3 length: 15 residues. V is TRBV19 and J is TRBJ1-2; TRBD1 is a possible D gene (6 bases). The TCR comes from a woman younger than 35 in good health and CMV-seropositive. The specimen was PBMCs. The chain's CDR3 is CASSVTGTSHYGYTF. The DNA of the CDR3 is TGTGCCAGTAGTGTTACCGGGACAAGTCACTATGGCTACACCTTC.